Below are 7 T cell receptor beta chains sequenced from a single sample in a study of identical twins. MiXCR, run by TCRdb on the 5' RACE reads, gives a single entry per CDR3 protein. This table holds 550,000 to 700,000 distinct CDR3 sequences, approximately 21% found once. This same sample was also taken into another study, of T cells expressing NK-cell markers.

Sequenced sample: PBMCs. These receptors originate from a woman aged 18-35 years in good health.

This clonotype was seen more than once but under ten times. This chain connects TRBV10-3 to TRBJ2-7; D is unclear. The CDR3 is 15 residues long. Germline CDR1 is ENHRY and CDR2 is SYGVKD. Trimming removed 6 bases at V and 1 base at J, with 16 bases between. CDR3 loop: CAISPGSINSYEQYF. CDR3 sequence (DNA): TGTGCCATCAGCCCCGGGTCCATTAATTCCTACGAGCAGTACTTC.

This clonotype was counted a few times. The rearrangement joins TRBV3-1 to TRBJ2-1, with D unresolved. Trimming cost V 8 bases and J 5 bases, with 13 bases left between them. Germline values: CDR1 LGHDT, CDR2 YNNKEL (reference sequence). CDR3 length: 13 amino acids. CDR3 residues: CASFGDSDNEQFF. CDR3 nucleotide sequence: TGTGCCAGCTTTGGCGATTCAGACAATGAGCAGTTCTTC.

This clonotype occurred a few times. The chain employs TRBV4-1 and TRBJ2-1; 11 bases map to TRBD1. Unmatched junction bases numbered 10, after V lost 4 bases and J lost 8 bases. Germline V gene data show CDR1 as MGHRA and CDR2 as YSYEKL. The CDR3 is 16 amino acids. CDR3 DNA sequence: TGCGCCAGCAGCCCTGGGGGGGACAGGGGGTACGATGAGCAGTTCTTC. This gives the protein CASSPGGDRGYDEQFF.

Many counts were recorded for this clonotype. V and J are TRBV29-1 and TRBJ2-2, with unresolved D. The CDR3 covers 12 residues. Trimming removed 3 bases at V and 1 base at J, with 3 bases between. The germline gives CDR1 SQVTM, CDR2 ANQGSEA. CDR3 DNA: TGCAGCGTTGAGAGGAACACCGGGGAGCTGTTTTTT. Protein product: CSVERNTGELFF.

This clonotype was seen only a few times. This rearrangement joins TRBV29-1 to TRBJ2-5; D unresolved. The CDR3 runs to 12 residues. Germline CDR1 SQVTM, CDR2 ANQGSEA. Trimming took off 3 bases at V and 7 bases at J, with 12 bases between the two ends. The CDR3 loop reads CSVEAARLTQYF. The CDR3, as DNA: TGCAGCGTTGAGGCCGCTAGGCTGACCCAGTACTTC.

This clonotype was picked up many times. This rearrangement joins TRBV15 to TRBJ2-3; 11 bases line up with TRBD2. Germline CDR1 and CDR2: LNHNV and YYDKDF (reference sequence). Trimming removed 0 bases from V and 2 bases from J; junction bases left unmatched: 7. The CDR3 loop spans 18 amino acids. The CDR3 DNA follows: TGTGCCACCAGCAGAGAACTTCGTAGCGGGAGGGCCACAGATACGCAGTATTTT. Amino acid sequence: CATSRELRSGRATDTQYF.

There are many counts of this clonotype. This chain joins TRBV20-1 and TRBJ2-5; a possible D gene is TRBD1 (6 bases). V lost 3 bases and J 2 bases, leaving 16 bases between the germline ends. Germline V CDR1 and CDR2: DFQATT, SNEGSKA (reference sequence). The CDR3 contains 15 residues. The DNA of the CDR3 is TGCAGTGCTAGGCCCCCGGACAGACCACAAGAGACCCAGTACTTC. Amino acid sequence: CSARPPDRPQETQYF.